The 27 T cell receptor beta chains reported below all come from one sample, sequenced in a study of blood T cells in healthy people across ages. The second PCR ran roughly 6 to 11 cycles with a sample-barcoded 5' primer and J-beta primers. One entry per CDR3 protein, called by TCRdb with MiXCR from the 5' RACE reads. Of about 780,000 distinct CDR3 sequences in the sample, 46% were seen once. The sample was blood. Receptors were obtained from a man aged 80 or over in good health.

This CDR3 is CAISERPPNTDTQYF. The CDR3 DNA follows: TGTGCCATCAGTGAGCGGCCTCCTAACACAGATACGCAGTATTTT. The chain has TRBV10-3 and TRBJ2-3; unclear D gene. Germline CDR1 ENHRY, CDR2 SYGVKD. The CDR3 has 15 amino acids. V was trimmed by 2 bases and J by 2 bases, leaving 11 bases between them.

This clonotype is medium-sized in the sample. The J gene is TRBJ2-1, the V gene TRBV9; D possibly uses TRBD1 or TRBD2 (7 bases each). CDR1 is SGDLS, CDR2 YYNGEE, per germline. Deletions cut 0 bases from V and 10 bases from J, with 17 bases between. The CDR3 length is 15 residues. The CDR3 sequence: CASSVARQGGGEQFF. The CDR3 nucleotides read TGTGCCAGCAGCGTAGCTCGACAGGGAGGGGGGGAGCAGTTCTTC.

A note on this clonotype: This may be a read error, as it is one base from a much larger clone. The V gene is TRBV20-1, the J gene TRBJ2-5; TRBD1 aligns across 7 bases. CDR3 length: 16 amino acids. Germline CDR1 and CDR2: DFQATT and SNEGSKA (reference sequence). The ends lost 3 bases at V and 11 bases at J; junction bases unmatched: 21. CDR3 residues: CSASRPGQSSRNEQYF. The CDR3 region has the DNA TGCAGTGCTAGTCGTCCGGGACAGAGCTCGAGGAATGAGCAGTACTTC.

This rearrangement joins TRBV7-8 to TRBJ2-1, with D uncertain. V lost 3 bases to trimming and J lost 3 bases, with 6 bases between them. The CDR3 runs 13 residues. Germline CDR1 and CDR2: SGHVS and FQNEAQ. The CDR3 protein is CASSLGYYNEQFF. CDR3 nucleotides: TGTGCCAGCAGCTTGGGTTACTACAATGAGCAGTTCTTC.

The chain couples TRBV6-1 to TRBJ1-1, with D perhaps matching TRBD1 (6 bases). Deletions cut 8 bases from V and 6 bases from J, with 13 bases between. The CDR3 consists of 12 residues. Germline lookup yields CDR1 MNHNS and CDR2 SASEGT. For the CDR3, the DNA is TGTGCCAGCGGGTCGAGGGGGTCTGAAGCTTTCTTT. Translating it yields CASGSRGSEAFF.

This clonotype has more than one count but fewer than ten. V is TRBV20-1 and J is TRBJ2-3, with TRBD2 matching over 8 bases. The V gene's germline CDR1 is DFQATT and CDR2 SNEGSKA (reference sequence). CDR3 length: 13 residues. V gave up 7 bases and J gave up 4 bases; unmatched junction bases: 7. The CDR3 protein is CSVGLAQPDTQYF. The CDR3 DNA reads TGCAGTGTCGGACTAGCTCAGCCAGATACGCAGTATTTT.

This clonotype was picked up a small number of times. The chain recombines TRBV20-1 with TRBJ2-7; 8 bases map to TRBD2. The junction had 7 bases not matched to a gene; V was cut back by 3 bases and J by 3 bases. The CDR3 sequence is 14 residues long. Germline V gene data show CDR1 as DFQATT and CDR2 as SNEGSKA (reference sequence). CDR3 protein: CSASTSGTIYEQYF. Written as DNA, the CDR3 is TGCAGTGCTAGCACTAGCGGTACCATCTACGAGCAGTACTTC.

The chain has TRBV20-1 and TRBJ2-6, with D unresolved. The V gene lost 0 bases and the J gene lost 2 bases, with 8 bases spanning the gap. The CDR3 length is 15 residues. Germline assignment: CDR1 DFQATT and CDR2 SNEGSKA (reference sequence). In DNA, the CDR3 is TGCAGTGCTAGAGATATGGGTACTGGGGCCAACGTCCTGACTTTC. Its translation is CSARDMGTGANVLTF.

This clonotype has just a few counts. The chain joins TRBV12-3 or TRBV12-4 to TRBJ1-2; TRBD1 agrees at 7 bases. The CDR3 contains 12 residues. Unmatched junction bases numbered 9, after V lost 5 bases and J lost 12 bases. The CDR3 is CASSTRTGADTF. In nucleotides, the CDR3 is TGTGCCAGCAGTACTCGGACAGGAGCGGACACCTTC.

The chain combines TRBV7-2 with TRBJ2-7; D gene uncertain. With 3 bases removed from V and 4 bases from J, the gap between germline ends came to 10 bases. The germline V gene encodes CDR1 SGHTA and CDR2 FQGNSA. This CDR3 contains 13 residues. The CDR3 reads CASSLPELYEQYF. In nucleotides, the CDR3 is TGTGCCAGCAGCTTGCCAGAGTTATACGAGCAGTACTTC.

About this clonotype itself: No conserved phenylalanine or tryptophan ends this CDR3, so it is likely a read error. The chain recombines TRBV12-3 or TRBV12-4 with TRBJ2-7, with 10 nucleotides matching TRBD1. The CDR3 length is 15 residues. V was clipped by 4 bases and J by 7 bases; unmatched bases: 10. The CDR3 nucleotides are TGTGCCAGCAGTTCGACAGGGGGCTCCTACAATGAGCAGTACTTA. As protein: CASSSTGGSYNEQYL.

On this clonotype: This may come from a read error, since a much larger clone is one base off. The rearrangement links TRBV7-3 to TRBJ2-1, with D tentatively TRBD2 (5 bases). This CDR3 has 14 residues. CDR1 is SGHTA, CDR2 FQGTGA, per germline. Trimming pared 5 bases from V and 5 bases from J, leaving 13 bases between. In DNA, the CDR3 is TGTGCCAGCAGCGTAAGTGGGAGCAACAATGAGCAGTTCTTC. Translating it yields CASSVSGSNNEQFF.

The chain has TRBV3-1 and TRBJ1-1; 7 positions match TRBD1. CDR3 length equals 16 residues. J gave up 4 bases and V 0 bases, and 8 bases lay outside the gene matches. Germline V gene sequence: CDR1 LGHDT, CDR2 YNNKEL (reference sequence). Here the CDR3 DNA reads TGTGCCAGCAGCCAAGAGTTAGGGGCAGGGGGCACTGAAGCTTTCTTT. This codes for CASSQELGAGGTEAFF.

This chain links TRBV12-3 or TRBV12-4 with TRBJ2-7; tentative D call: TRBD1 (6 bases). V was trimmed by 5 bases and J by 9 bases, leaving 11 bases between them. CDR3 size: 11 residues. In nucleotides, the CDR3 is TGTGCCAGCAGTCCACAGGGACGGCAGTACTTC. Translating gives CASSPQGRQYF.

CDR3: CATSDFGTMTF. The CDR3 DNA reads TGTGCCACCAGTGATTTCGGGACCATGACTTTC. The V and J genes are TRBV24-1 and TRBJ2-6; D may match TRBD1 or TRBD2 (5 bases each). The CDR3 has 11 amino acids. The V end lost 1 base, the J end lost 17 bases, and 8 bases lay between the germline ends. CDR1 is KGHDR, CDR2 SFDVKD, per germline.

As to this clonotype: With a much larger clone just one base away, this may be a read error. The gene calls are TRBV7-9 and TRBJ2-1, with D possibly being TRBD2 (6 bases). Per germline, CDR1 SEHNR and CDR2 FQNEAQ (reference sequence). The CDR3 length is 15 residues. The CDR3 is CASSLVSGLSNGQFF. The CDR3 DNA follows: TGTGCCAGCAGCTTGGTAAGCGGGCTCTCCAATGGGCAGTTCTTC. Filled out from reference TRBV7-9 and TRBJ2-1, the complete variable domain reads DTGVSQNPRHKITKRGQNVTFRCDPISEHNRLYWYRQTLGQGPEFLTYFQNEAQLEKSRLLSDRFSAERPKGSFSTLEIQRTEQGDSAMYLCASSLVSGLSNGQFFGPGTRLTVL.

The CDR3 reads CASSGTDYNEQFF. The CDR3 nucleotides read TGTGCCAGCTCCGGGACAGATTACAATGAGCAGTTCTTC. The chain links TRBV28 to TRBJ2-1, with TRBD1 identical over 7 bases. CDR3 length equals 13 residues. Germline assignment: CDR1 MDHEN and CDR2 SYDVKM. Trimming at V came to 8 bases and at J to 4 bases, leaving 5 bases not matched to a gene.

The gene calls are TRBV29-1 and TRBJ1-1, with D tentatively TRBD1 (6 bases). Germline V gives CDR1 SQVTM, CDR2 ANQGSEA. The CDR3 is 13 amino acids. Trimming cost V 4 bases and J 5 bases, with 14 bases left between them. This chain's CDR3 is CSVVGGPGTEAFF. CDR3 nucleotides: TGCAGCGTTGTTGGGGGGCCGGGGACTGAAGCTTTCTTT.

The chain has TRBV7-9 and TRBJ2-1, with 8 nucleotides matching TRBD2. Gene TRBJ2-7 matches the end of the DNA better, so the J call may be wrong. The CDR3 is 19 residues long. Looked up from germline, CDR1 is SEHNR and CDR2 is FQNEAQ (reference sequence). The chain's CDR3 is CASSSLSGGRPSLYNEQYF. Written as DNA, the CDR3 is TGTGCCAGCAGCTCTCTGTCCGGCGGGAGGCCCTCTTTATACAATGAGCAGTACTTC.

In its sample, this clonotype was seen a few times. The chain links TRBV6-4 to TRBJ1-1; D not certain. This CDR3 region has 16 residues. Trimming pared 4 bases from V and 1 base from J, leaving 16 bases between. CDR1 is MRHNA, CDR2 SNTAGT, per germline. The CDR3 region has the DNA TGTGCCAGCAGTGTGCAAGGTGGGAGAGCGAACACTGAAGCTTTCTTT. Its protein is CASSVQGGRANTEAFF.

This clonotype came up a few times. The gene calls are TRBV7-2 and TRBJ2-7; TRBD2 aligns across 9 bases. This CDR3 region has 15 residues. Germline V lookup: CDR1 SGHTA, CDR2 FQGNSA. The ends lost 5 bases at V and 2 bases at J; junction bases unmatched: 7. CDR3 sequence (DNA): TGTGCCAGCAGCCCCAGAGCGGGAGGCCCCTACGAGCAGTACTTC. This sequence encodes CASSPRAGGPYEQYF. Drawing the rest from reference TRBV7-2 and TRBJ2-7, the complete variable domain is GAGVSQSPSNKVTEKGKDVELRCDPISGHTALYWYRQSLGQGLEFLIYFQGNSAPDKSGLPSDRFSAERTGGSVSTLTIQRTQQEDSAVYLCASSPRAGGPYEQYFGPGTRLTVT.

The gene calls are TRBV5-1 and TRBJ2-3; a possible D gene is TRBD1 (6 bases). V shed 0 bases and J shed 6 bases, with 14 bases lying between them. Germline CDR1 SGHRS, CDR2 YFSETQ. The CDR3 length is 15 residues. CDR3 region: CASSLAAGAGDTQYF. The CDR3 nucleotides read TGCGCCAGCAGCTTGGCTGCAGGGGCCGGCGATACGCAGTATTTT.

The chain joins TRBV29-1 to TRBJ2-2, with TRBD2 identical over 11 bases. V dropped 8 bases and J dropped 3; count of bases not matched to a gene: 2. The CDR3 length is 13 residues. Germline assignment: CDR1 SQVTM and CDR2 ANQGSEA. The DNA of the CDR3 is TGCAGCACACTAGCGGGAGACACCGGGGAGCTGTTTTTT. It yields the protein CSTLAGDTGELFF.

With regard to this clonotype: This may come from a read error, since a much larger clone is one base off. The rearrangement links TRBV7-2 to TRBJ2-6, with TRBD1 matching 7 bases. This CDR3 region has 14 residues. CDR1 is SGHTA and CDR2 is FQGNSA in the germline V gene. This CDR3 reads CAVEQGSGANVLAF. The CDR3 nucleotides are TGTGCCGTAGAACAGGGGTCTGGGGCCAACGTCCTGGCTTTC.

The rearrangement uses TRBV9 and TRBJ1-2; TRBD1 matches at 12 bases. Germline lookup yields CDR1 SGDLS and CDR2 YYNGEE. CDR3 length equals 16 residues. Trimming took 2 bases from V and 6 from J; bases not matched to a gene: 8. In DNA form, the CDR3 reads TGTGCCAGCAGCGTCCTTGGGACAGGGGGCGAAAATGGCTACACCTTC. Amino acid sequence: CASSVLGTGGENGYTF.

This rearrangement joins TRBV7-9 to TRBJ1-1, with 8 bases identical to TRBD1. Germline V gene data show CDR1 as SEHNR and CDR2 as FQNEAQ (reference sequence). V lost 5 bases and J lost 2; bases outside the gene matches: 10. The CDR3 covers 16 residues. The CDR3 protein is CASSPPQGGGNTEAFF. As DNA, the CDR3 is TGTGCCAGCAGCCCACCACAGGGGGGTGGTAACACTGAAGCTTTCTTT. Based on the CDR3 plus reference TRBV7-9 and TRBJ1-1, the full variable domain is DTGVSQNPRHKITKRGQNVTFRCDPISEHNRLYWYRQTLGQGPEFLTYFQNEAQLEKSRLLSDRFSAERPKGSFSTLEIQRTEQGDSAMYLCASSPPQGGGNTEAFFGQGTRLTVV.

CDR3 bases: TGTGCCAGCAGCTTAGGGGGAGAGGGCAACTACGAGCAGTACTTC. Amino acid sequence: CASSLGGEGNYEQYF. This chain joins TRBV7-9 and TRBJ2-7; D might be TRBD2 (5 bases). The CDR3 is made up of 15 amino acids. Germline-derived CDR1 and CDR2 are SEHNR and FQNEAQ (reference sequence). V was clipped by 1 base and J by 3 bases, with 13 bases between them.